This T cell receptor beta chain derives from a study of blood T cell repertoires in COVID-19. The overall study: The United States, Italy and Spain provided the acute and convalescent COVID-19 samples. The analysed material was cDNA or gDNA that came from T cells, B-cell-depleted T cells, or PBMCs.

Followed longitudinally, the Seattle patients had been enrolled during active infection. In germline, CDR1 is SGHTA, CDR2 FQGTGA. This CDR3 is 18 amino acids long. Germline trimming cut 5 bases from V and 10 bases from J; bases unmatched to any gene: 18. This clone was observed many times. Per the original data handling: By means of reference gene primer amplification, nucleated cell counts were estimated. Some clones are missing from TCRdb's copy, which holds only in-frame ones; the method was immunoSEQ multiplex PCR. The V and J calls and clone size were taken over from that table, and D and trimming were inferred from the DNA. This sample has roughly 120,000 clones; more than 80% occur once, and the top ten carry approximately 3%.

This sequence originates from a woman aged 80 or older with COVID-19, enrolled during active disease. The V call is TRBV7-3, the J call TRBJ1-6, with 9 nucleotides matching TRBD1. What was sequenced was peripheral blood. The CDR3 DNA sequence: TGTGCCAGCAGCAGAAACCACCTATACAGGGGGCTAGGATCACCCCTCCACTTT. Its translation: CASSRNHLYRGLGSPLHF.